The 24 T cell receptor beta chains below all came from one sample that was sequenced in a study of CD8+CD57+ T cells in acquired aplastic anemia. Genomic DNA constituted the template upon which TCR beta VDJ and CDR3 profiling was performed. MiXCR, applied by TCRdb to the reads, yields one record per CDR3 protein. The sample gives a few hundred thousand distinct CDR3 sequences, under 50% of which show up once; roughly 21% is in the top ten. All sequencing subjects had displayed CD8+CD57+ cell expansion on flow cytometry. What was sequenced was sorted CD4+, CD8+, or CD8+CD57+ T cells (not recorded which) from PBMCs. Source of these receptors: a human donor with aplastic anemia.

Worth noting for this clonotype: The CDR3 does not end in the conserved phenylalanine or tryptophan, so this is likely a read error. In DNA, the CDR3 is TGTGCCAGCAGCTTAGGGGACAGGGGGCATAGCGGGGAGCTGTTTCTT. Amino acid sequence: CASSLGDRGHSGELFL. The chain joins TRBV7-9 to TRBJ2-2; 12 nucleotides match TRBD1. Losses at the gene ends were 1 base for V and 7 bases for J; bases not matched to a gene: 4. The CDR3 is made up of 16 amino acids. The germline V gene encodes CDR1 SEHNR and CDR2 FQNEAQ (reference sequence).

This chain links TRBV7-2 with TRBJ1-2, with D unclear. Germline loops: CDR1 SGHTA, CDR2 FQGNSA. The CDR3 totals 12 residues. Trimming shortened V by 5 bases and J by 12 bases, and 16 bases separated the two germline ends. The CDR3 loop is CASSQGYSGNTF. The CDR3 nucleotides are TGTGCCAGCAGCCAAGGGTACTCTGGAAACACCTTC.

The chain couples TRBV10-3 to TRBJ1-2, with a weak D call TRBD1 (6 bases). From germline, CDR1 is ENHRY and CDR2 SYGVKD. There are 13 residues in the CDR3. Trimming removed 2 bases at V and 4 bases at J, with 8 bases between. The DNA of the CDR3 is TGTGCCATCAGTGAGACGGACAGCTATGGCTACACCTTC. This encodes CAISETDSYGYTF.

The chain couples TRBV2 to TRBJ2-2, with 7 bases that match TRBD1. There are 16 residues in the CDR3. CDR1 SNHLY and CDR2 FYNNEI come from the germline V gene. With V trimmed by 6 bases and J by 2 bases, 9 bases remained unmatched. The CDR3 loop is CASRTGFSKNTGELFF. The CDR3 nucleotides read TGTGCCAGCAGGACAGGGTTTTCAAAAAACACCGGGGAGCTGTTTTTT.

This clonotype was observed at least ten times. The V and J genes are TRBV7-9 and TRBJ1-6; D call uncertain. CDR3 length equals 18 residues. The V gene lost 3 bases and the J gene lost 0 bases, with 15 bases spanning the gap. Germline V CDR1 and CDR2: SEHNR, FQNEAQ (reference sequence). The CDR3 nucleotides are TGTGCCAGCAGCTTTGGCAGCCGCTCTTACTCCTATAATTCACCCCTCCACTTT. This gives the protein CASSFGSRSYSYNSPLHF.

This clonotype showed up many times. This chain links TRBV2 with TRBJ2-1; D is unresolved. Trimming took off 3 bases at V and 1 base at J, with 4 bases between the two ends. The germline V gene encodes CDR1 SNHLY and CDR2 FYNNEI. The CDR3 totals 13 residues. CDR3 sequence reads: CASSDSSYNEQFF. In DNA form, the CDR3 reads TGTGCCAGCAGTGACTCGTCCTACAATGAGCAGTTCTTC.

This chain connects TRBV25-1 to TRBJ2-1, with 7 bases lining up with TRBD1. CDR1 is MGHDK and CDR2 is SYGVNS in the germline V gene. The CDR3 has 15 residues. Trimming at V came to 7 bases and at J to 7 bases, leaving 13 bases not matched to a gene. CDR3 protein: CASTEGGIAKNEQFF. Here the CDR3 DNA reads TGTGCCAGCACCGAAGGGGGCATCGCGAAAAATGAGCAGTTCTTC.

V and J are TRBV19 and TRBJ1-6, with D unclear. The CDR3 sequence is 12 residues long. The germline V gene encodes CDR1 LNHDA and CDR2 SQIVND (reference sequence). V gave up 4 bases and J gave up 9 bases, with 7 bases separating them. CDR3 loop: CASSTEASPLHF. DNA for the CDR3: TGTGCCAGTAGTACGGAGGCTTCACCCCTCCACTTT.

This clonotype was detected ten times or more. The V call is TRBV5-6, the J call TRBJ2-1; D uncertain. This CDR3 is 12 amino acids long. The V end was cut by 3 bases, the J end by 4 bases, with 5 bases between. The germline CDR1 and CDR2 sequences are SGHDT and YYEEEE. CDR3 DNA sequence: TGTGCCAGCAGCTGGGATTACAATGAGCAGTTCTTC. It encodes CASSWDYNEQFF.

This clonotype was found once. The chain uses TRBV7-2 and TRBJ2-3; no clear D. Germline-derived CDR1 and CDR2 are SGHTA and FQGNSA. V was trimmed by 5 bases and J by 0 bases, leaving 24 bases between them. The length of the CDR3 is 19 residues. CDR3: CASSPIRTRRATSTDTQYF. Written as DNA, the CDR3 is TGTGCCAGCAGCCCCATCCGAACCCGACGAGCAACTAGCACAGATACGCAGTATTTT.

The sample holds many counts of this clonotype. The chain has TRBV9 and TRBJ2-7, with unresolved D. Germline values: CDR1 SGDLS, CDR2 YYNGEE. Trimming stripped 0 bases from V and 3 bases from J, with 4 bases between. The CDR3 runs to 12 residues. The CDR3 DNA follows: TGTGCCAGCAGCGTAGACGGCTACGAGCAGTACTTC. Translating gives CASSVDGYEQYF.

This clonotype was recorded many times. The chain uses TRBV15 and TRBJ1-1; TRBD1 agrees at 8 bases. Germline assignment: CDR1 LNHNV and CDR2 YYDKDF (reference sequence). The CDR3 totals 15 residues. The junction had 6 bases not matched to a gene; V was cut back by 3 bases and J by 3 bases. The CDR3 DNA reads TGTGCCACCAGCAGCGGACAGGGCGGCCACACTGAAGCTTTCTTT. It encodes CATSSGQGGHTEAFF.

The gene calls are TRBV15 and TRBJ1-4; D unresolved. Germline CDR1 is LNHNV and CDR2 is YYDKDF (reference sequence). There are 16 residues in the CDR3. Trimming pared 0 bases from V and 4 bases from J, leaving 12 bases between. CDR3 sequence (DNA): TGTGCCACCAGCAGAGATATGGGCAGTCTTAATGAAAAACTGTTTTTT. Protein product: CATSRDMGSLNEKLFF.

Details on this clonotype: The junction departs from germline at one end; a sequencing error may be responsible. The chain carries TRBV7-9 and TRBJ2-7; D gene ambiguous. The length of the CDR3 is 13 residues. Germline CDR1 is SEHNR and CDR2 is FQNEAQ (reference sequence). The DNA of the CDR3 is TGCGCCAGCAGCCACCGCACTAACTACGAGCAGTACTTC. Protein product: CASSHRTNYEQYF. The whole variable domain, filled in from reference TRBV7-9 and TRBJ2-7, reads DTGVSQNPRHKITKRGQNVTFRCDPISEHNRLYWYRQTLGQGPEFLTYFQNEAQLEKSRLLSDRFSAERPKGSFSTLEIQRTEQGDSAMYLCASSHRTNYEQYFGPGTRLTVT.

This clonotype has at least ten counts. The chain is built from TRBV13 and TRBJ1-3; D gene uncertain. Trimming stripped 0 bases from V and 0 bases from J, with 9 bases between. CDR3 length: 16 residues. CDR1 is PRHDT, CDR2 FYEKMQ, per germline (reference sequence). This CDR3 reads CASSLGGGPSGNTIYF. As DNA, the CDR3 is TGTGCCAGCAGCTTAGGTGGCGGCCCCTCTGGAAACACCATATATTTT.

A remark on this clonotype: One end of the junction varies from germline; a read error may be responsible. This rearrangement joins TRBV7-2 to TRBJ2-1; TRBD2 matches 10 bases. Germline assignment: CDR1 SGHTA and CDR2 FQGNSA. CDR3 length equals 15 residues. The CDR3 coding sequence is TGTGCCAGCAGCTTAGCACTAGCGGGGTGGAATGAGCAGTCCTTC. Translating it yields CASSLALAGWNEQSF.

In this sample, this clonotype turned up many times. The DNA for the CDR3 is TGTGCCAGCAGTTCCTCAGGGTACGGCTACACCTTC. Translating gives CASSSSGYGYTF. This chain uses TRBV28 with TRBJ1-2; D possibly corresponds to TRBD1 (5 bases). The CDR3 is 12 residues long. V shed 4 bases and J shed 8 bases, with 11 bases lying between them. Germline V gene lookup returns CDR1 MDHEN and CDR2 SYDVKM.

The genes are TRBV19 and TRBJ1-2; D remains unclear. This CDR3 is 13 amino acids long. Germline CDR1 is LNHDA and CDR2 is SQIVND (reference sequence). V shed 10 bases and J shed 0 bases, with 12 bases lying between them. The CDR3 loop is CAIFLCANYGYTF. The DNA of the CDR3 is TGTGCCATATTCTTATGTGCTAACTATGGCTACACCTTC. The whole variable domain, remainder taken from reference TRBV19 and TRBJ1-2, is DGGITQSPKYLFRKEGQNVTLSCEQNLNHDAMYWYRQDPGQGLRLIYYSQIVNDFQKGDIAEGYSVSREKKESFPLTVTSAQKNPTAFYLCAIFLCANYGYTFGSGTRLTVV.

The J gene is TRBJ1-6, the V gene TRBV15; 7 positions match TRBD1. V dropped 4 bases and J dropped 7; count of bases not matched to a gene: 10. The germline gives CDR1 LNHNV, CDR2 YYDKDF (reference sequence). This CDR3 is built from 16 residues. CDR3: CATSTDYPGGNSPLHF. The CDR3 DNA reads TGTGCCACCAGCACCGACTATCCAGGGGGGAATTCACCCCTCCACTTT.

The rearrangement links TRBV30 to TRBJ1-6; TRBD1 might be the D (6 bases). In germline, CDR1 is GTSNPN, CDR2 SVGIG (reference sequence). This CDR3 has 14 residues. V shed 0 bases and J shed 11 bases, with 14 bases lying between them. CDR3 sequence: CAWSVGGPWTPLHF. CDR3 DNA: TGTGCCTGGAGTGTAGGGGGACCTTGGACACCCCTCCACTTT.

Notes on this clonotype: A much more abundant neighbour one base away suggests this may be a read error. The V call is TRBV7-9, the J call TRBJ2-3; the match to TRBD1 covers 9 bases. CDR1 SEHNR and CDR2 FQNEAQ come from the germline V gene (reference sequence). This CDR3 region has 15 residues. Trimming at V came to 8 bases and at J to 8 bases, leaving 14 bases not matched to a gene. The CDR3 protein is CASGRPGTGSGTQYF. Written as DNA, the CDR3 is TGTGCCAGCGGGAGGCCCGGGACAGGGTCAGGTACGCAGTATTTT.

The count of this clonotype is one. With a much larger clone just one base away, this may be a read error. The rearrangement joins TRBV14 to TRBJ2-1, with 7 bases that match TRBD1. CDR1 is SGHDN, CDR2 FVKESK, per germline. The CDR3 length is 19 residues. The CDR3 region has the DNA TGTGCCAGCAGCCAAGATCGAGGGGGAGCAGGGGGAAGGATCTATGAGCAGCTCTTC. Translating it yields CASSQDRGGAGGRIYEQLF.

This clonotype came up many times. In nucleotides, the CDR3 is TGCGCCAGCAGCCAACTGCCCTCGAGGGGGACACGCGTGAGGTATGGCTACACCTTC. As protein: CASSQLPSRGTRVRYGYTF. The chain recombines TRBV4-1 with TRBJ1-2, with a possible D match to TRBD1 (6 bases). Trimming left V 2 bases short and J 5 bases short, with 27 bases between. The CDR3 runs 19 residues. CDR1 MGHRA and CDR2 YSYEKL come from the germline V gene.

This clonotype was counted many times. The gene calls are TRBV6-2 or TRBV6-3 and TRBJ1-6; the D is unclear. Deletions cut 3 bases from V and 7 bases from J, with 10 bases between. Per the germline V gene, CDR1 is MNHEY and CDR2 is SVGEGT. There are 14 residues in the CDR3. The CDR3 reads CASSYDGWNSPLHF. Written as DNA, the CDR3 is TGTGCCAGCAGTTATGATGGGTGGAATTCACCCCTCCACTTT.